This T cell receptor beta chain was identified during a study of vaccination effects on CD4 cells after COVID-19. CD4+ T cell isolation took place after nine to eleven days of culture. PCR confirmed that the person was infected with SARS-CoV-2 between March and December 2020. Each participant was administered two doses of either the BNT162b2 or the mRNA-1273 vaccine. As regards this clone: Its matching antigen is unknown.

Profiling relied on immunoSEQ multiplex PCR, and the TCRdb table lists in-frame clones only, not all of them. The table lists tens of thousands of clones, about three quarters of them singletons. The sequence was obtained from a human donor who had a prior SARS-CoV-2 infection. This material consisted of CD4+ T cells from PBMCs cultured without peptide, taken after COVID-19 vaccination.

The CDR3 loop is CASSHFWQNTGELFF. The CDR3 nucleotides are TGTGCCAGCAGCCACTTTTGGCAGAACACCGGGGAGCTGTTTTTT. This chain connects TRBV3-1 (or the pseudogene TRBV3-2) to TRBJ2-2; D not resolved. The germline CDR1 and CDR2 sequences are LGHDT and YNNKEL (reference sequence). The length of the CDR3 is 15 residues. The V end lost 3 bases, the J end lost 1 base, and 9 bases lay between the germline ends.